Below are 27 T cell receptor beta chains sequenced from a single sample in a study of T cell responses to AZD1222 COVID-19 vaccine. Sequencing was performed with immunoSEQ multiplex PCR; in TCRdb, only in-frame clones are kept and a portion is missing. In the table there are fewer than 200,000 clones, almost 95% of which are singletons. Sequenced material: peripheral blood, taken on day 0 of AZD1222 vaccination. Receptor source: an adult in good health.

The chain combines TRBV28 with TRBJ1-6, with 8 bases matching TRBD1. The germline CDR1 and CDR2 sequences are MDHEN and SYDVKM. This CDR3 contains 16 residues. The ends lost 6 bases at V and 7 bases at J; junction bases unmatched: 11. This CDR3 is CASSQGQAMENSPLHF. The CDR3 nucleotides are TGTGCCAGCAGCCAGGGACAGGCAATGGAAAATTCACCCCTCCACTTT.

The genes are TRBV28 and TRBJ1-1; 7 positions agree with TRBD1. The length of the CDR3 is 17 residues. Germline V CDR1 and CDR2: MDHEN, SYDVKM. Unmatched junction bases numbered 12, after V lost 5 bases and J lost 0 bases. In DNA form, the CDR3 reads TGTGCCAGCAGTCGAATAACAGGGGTTGGGCTGAACACTGAAGCTTTCTTT. Translating gives CASSRITGVGLNTEAFF.

The chain joins TRBV19 to TRBJ2-7, with 10 bases identical to TRBD1. The CDR3 has 17 residues. V shed 5 bases, J shed 3 bases, and the junction held 13 bases outside the gene matches. CDR1 is LNHDA, CDR2 SQIVND, per germline (reference sequence). CDR3 amino acids: CASSEAWDRGSGYEQYF. In DNA form, the CDR3 reads TGTGCCAGTAGTGAAGCTTGGGACAGGGGATCCGGCTACGAGCAGTACTTC. Variable domain in full (rest from reference TRBV19 and TRBJ2-7): DGGITQSPKYLFRKEGQNVTLSCEQNLNHDAMYWYRQDPGQGLRLIYYSQIVNDFQKGDIAEGYSVSREKKESFPLTVTSAQKNPTAFYLCASSEAWDRGSGYEQYFGPGTRLTVT.

V is TRBV7-2 and J is TRBJ1-6, with 8 bases that match TRBD1. V gave up 4 bases and J gave up 9 bases; unmatched junction bases: 2. From germline, CDR1 is SGHTA and CDR2 FQGNSA. The CDR3 extends over 13 amino acids. For the CDR3, the DNA is TGTGCCAGCAGCTACGACAGGGGTTCACCCCTCCACTTT. Translation: CASSYDRGSPLHF.

The rearrangement uses TRBV6-6 and TRBJ2-5; TRBD1 is a possible D gene (5 bases). CDR1 is MNHNY and CDR2 is SVGAGI in the germline V gene (reference sequence). This CDR3 is built from 14 residues. V was shortened by 2 bases and J by 0 bases, with 7 bases between the two germline ends. CDR3 protein: CASSYKGYQETQYF. The CDR3, as DNA: TGTGCCAGCAGTTACAAGGGGTACCAAGAGACCCAGTACTTC.

V and J are TRBV11-2 and TRBJ2-3, with 8 bases fitting TRBD2. Germline-derived CDR1 and CDR2 are SGHAT and FQNNGV. The CDR3 runs to 16 residues. The trim removed 5 bases at V and 1 base at J, leaving 8 bases unmatched. The CDR3 coding sequence is TGTGCCAGCAGCCCAGGCGGGCGGGGGGGCACAGATACGCAGTATTTT. Translated, it gives CASSPGGRGGTDTQYF.

The chain combines TRBV18 with TRBJ1-1; D not resolved. Deletions cut 3 bases from V and 1 base from J, with 15 bases between. CDR1 is KGHSH, CDR2 LQKENI, per germline. This CDR3 is 16 amino acids long. The CDR3, as DNA: TGTGCCAGCTCACCGATAGAGGGTCGCGGGAACACTGAAGCTTTCTTT. Translated: CASSPIEGRGNTEAFF.

The chain links TRBV6-1 to TRBJ1-1; 9 bases fit TRBD1. CDR1 and CDR2 from the germline V gene are MNHNS and SASEGT. CDR3 size: 16 residues. V shed 4 bases and J 3 bases; nucleotides not matched to a gene: 9. CDR3 amino acids: CASSGVTGGADTEAFF. In nucleotides, the CDR3 is TGTGCCAGCAGTGGGGTCACAGGGGGCGCCGACACTGAAGCTTTCTTT.

This clone was found once. The chain has TRBV12-5 and TRBJ1-2; D might be TRBD1 (6 bases). V was cut by 4 bases and J by 5 bases, with 20 bases left in between. CDR1 is LGHNT and CDR2 is FRNRAP in the germline V gene. CDR3 length: 16 amino acids. CDR3 bases: TGTGCTAGTGGTTCCCCCTCACGGACAGTTAAGTATGGCTACACCTTC. Amino acid sequence: CASGSPSRTVKYGYTF.

This rearrangement joins TRBV6-1 to TRBJ1-5; a possible D gene is TRBD1 (5 bases). This CDR3 has 15 residues. V was pared by 1 base and J by 6 bases, with 13 bases between. Germline lookup yields CDR1 MNHNS and CDR2 SASEGT. Written as DNA, the CDR3 is TGTGCCAGCAGTGAAGTAGGGGCAGAACGTCAGCCCCAGCATTTT. Protein: CASSEVGAERQPQHF.

The chain links TRBV21-1 to TRBJ2-7; TRBD2 was called by the table and not checked on the DNA. TRBV21-1 is shown as a pseudogene. The CDR3 is made up of 15 amino acids. The CDR3 sequence is CASSKVPEGSYEQYF. The CDR3 region has the DNA TGTGCCAGCAGCAAAGTCCCGGAGGGGAGCTACGAGCAGTACTTC.

The chain couples TRBV3-1 (or the pseudogene TRBV3-2) to TRBJ2-1; D is undetermined. The CDR3 has 16 amino acids. CDR1 and CDR2 from the germline V gene are LGHDT and YNNKEL (reference sequence). The V end was cut by 0 bases, the J end by 4 bases, with 13 bases between. CDR3 DNA: TGTGCCAGCAGCCAAGACCCCTTCGGGCCATACAATGAGCAGTTCTTC. Its translation: CASSQDPFGPYNEQFF.

The V and J genes are TRBV5-1 and TRBJ2-1; 7 nucleotides align to TRBD2. The CDR3 extends over 13 amino acids. Germline CDR1 reads SGHRS; CDR2 reads YFSETQ. Unmatched junction bases numbered 1, after V lost 4 bases and J lost 3 bases. The CDR3: CASSGRDYNEQFF. CDR3 DNA sequence: TGCGCCAGCAGCGGGAGGGACTACAATGAGCAGTTCTTC.

The chain is built from TRBV10-3 and TRBJ2-2; D is unclear. The CDR3 contains 14 residues. V was cut by 3 bases and J by 1 base, with 6 bases left in between. CDR1 is ENHRY, CDR2 SYGVKD, per germline. This chain's CDR3 is CAISESRNTGELFF. DNA for the CDR3: TGTGCCATCAGTGAATCCAGGAACACCGGGGAGCTGTTTTTT.

The chain carries TRBV12-3 or TRBV12-4 and TRBJ1-4; 9 nucleotides align to TRBD1. The CDR3 length is 13 residues. Unmatched junction bases numbered 2, after V lost 6 bases and J lost 6 bases. Here the CDR3 DNA reads TGTGCCAGCAGAAGGACAGGGGATGAAAAACTGTTTTTT. The encoded protein is CASRRTGDEKLFF.

The J gene is TRBJ1-1, the V gene TRBV4-1; 7 nucleotides line up with TRBD1. Germline V gives CDR1 MGHRA, CDR2 YSYEKL. Trimming cost V 5 bases and J 3 bases; bases outside gene matches: 9. This CDR3 is built from 15 residues. The CDR3 DNA follows: TGCGCCAGCAGCGCTGGGACAGCCGGGGACACTGAAGCTTTCTTT. Protein sequence: CASSAGTAGDTEAFF.

V is TRBV7-2 and J is TRBJ1-5; tentatively, D is TRBD1 (5 bases). Germline V gene sequence: CDR1 SGHTA, CDR2 FQGNSA. This CDR3 is built from 16 residues. V was clipped by 1 base and J by 3 bases, with 13 bases between them. DNA of the CDR3: TGTGCCAGCAGCTTAGTGGGGGGTGTCCCCAATCAGCCCCAGCATTTT. It is translated as CASSLVGGVPNQPQHF.

This chain links TRBV5-6 with TRBJ2-7, with 7 bases matching TRBD2. This CDR3 spans 15 amino acids. V lost 6 bases and J lost 1; bases outside the gene matches: 10. Germline values: CDR1 SGHDT, CDR2 YYEEEE. In DNA, the CDR3 is TGTGCCAGCATCAGAGGCGGGAGAGGGTCCTACGAGCAGTACTTC. Translation: CASIRGGRGSYEQYF.

V gene TRBV5-1 combines with J gene TRBJ2-1; D is unresolved. The CDR3 spans 17 residues. Trimming cost V 4 bases and J 9 bases, with 26 bases left between them. Germline V gene lookup returns CDR1 SGHRS and CDR2 YFSETQ. The CDR3, as DNA: TGCGCCAGCAGCCCTCGAGGCCGCTCTTTGGTCAATTCTGAGCAGTTCTTC. Translation: CASSPRGRSLVNSEQFF.

This clone was recorded only once. The genes are TRBV11-2 and TRBJ2-5, with D maybe TRBD2 (7 bases). Between the trimmed V and J ends, which lost 4 bases and 5 bases, there was a span of 17 bases. Germline values: CDR1 SGHAT, CDR2 FQNNGV. The CDR3 extends over 15 amino acids. This chain's CDR3 is CASSSWRGPEETQYF. CDR3 DNA: TGTGCCAGCAGCTCCTGGCGGGGGCCGGAGGAGACCCAGTACTTC.

The gene calls are TRBV2 and TRBJ1-1; possibly TRBD1 for D (5 bases). Trimming cost V 7 bases and J 5 bases, with 8 bases left between them. CDR1 and CDR2 from the germline V gene are SNHLY and FYNNEI. The CDR3 loop spans 11 amino acids. CDR3 region: CASTGGTEAFF. The CDR3 coding sequence is TGTGCCAGCACGGGGGGAACTGAAGCTTTCTTT.

The gene calls are TRBV9 and TRBJ1-1; unclear D gene. Trimming took 0 bases from V and 2 from J, leaving 8 bases between them. CDR1 and CDR2 (germline): SGDLS, YYNGEE. The CDR3 has 14 amino acids. CDR3 DNA sequence: TGTGCCAGCAGCGTAGCAGAAAGAAACACTGAAGCTTTCTTT. As protein: CASSVAERNTEAFF.

The rearrangement uses TRBV7-2 and TRBJ1-2; D gene unclear. This CDR3 comprises 16 residues. The V gene's germline CDR1 is SGHTA and CDR2 FQGNSA. V was trimmed by 5 bases and J by 3 bases, leaving 19 bases between them. CDR3 sequence reads: CASSTLGHRVYYGYTF. The DNA of the CDR3 is TGTGCCAGCAGCACCCTGGGTCATCGAGTCTACTATGGCTACACCTTC.

The gene calls are TRBV5-1 and TRBJ2-2, with D possibly being TRBD2 (6 bases). This CDR3 contains 14 residues. The V and J ends lost 1 base and 5 bases respectively, with 9 bases between them. CDR1 is SGHRS and CDR2 is YFSETQ in the germline V gene. CDR3 region: CASSLSGGTGELFF. CDR3 sequence (DNA): TGCGCCAGCAGCTTGTCCGGGGGTACCGGGGAGCTGTTTTTT.

The rearrangement uses TRBV14 and TRBJ1-1; 8 nucleotides match TRBD1. V was clipped by 5 bases and J by 4 bases; unmatched bases: 18. The CDR3 consists of 18 residues. Germline CDR1 is SGHDN and CDR2 is FVKESK. The CDR3 protein is CASSTFGSRGRFGTEAFF. The CDR3 DNA follows: TGTGCCAGCAGCACCTTCGGTAGCAGGGGGCGTTTTGGCACTGAAGCTTTCTTT.

J is TRBJ2-7 and V is TRBV29-1; 7 bases are a match to TRBD1. Germline V lookup: CDR1 SQVTM, CDR2 ANQGSEA. There are 16 residues in the CDR3. Unmatched junction bases numbered 17, after V lost 8 bases and J lost 1 base. The CDR3 region is CSSRGVGQETSYEQYF. The CDR3 nucleotides are TGCAGCTCAAGAGGGGTAGGACAGGAGACTTCCTACGAGCAGTACTTC.

The rearrangement joins TRBV2 to TRBJ1-2; D not resolved. V lost 6 bases and J lost 1, with 9 bases in between. Germline CDR1 and CDR2: SNHLY and FYNNEI. The CDR3 spans 13 residues. As DNA, the CDR3 is TGTGCCAGCAGCAGAGACTATAACTATGGCTACACCTTC. Translated, it gives CASSRDYNYGYTF.